The 21 T cell receptor beta chains in this list originate from one sample, sequenced in a study of CD8 T cells in Susac syndrome. Reverse transcription of roughly 0.45 to 1 ug RNA used random hexamers. One entry per CDR3 protein results from TCRdb running MiXCR on the immunoSEQ multiplex PCR reads. The table lists 150,000 to 200,000 distinct CDR3 sequences, over 85% of them singletons. The sample comprised CD4+ T cells from PBMCs. The receptors originated from a human donor with multiple sclerosis.

The gene calls are TRBV9 and TRBJ2-3; D is possibly TRBD1 or TRBD2 (5 bases each). V shed 2 bases and J shed 7 bases, with 14 bases lying between them. The germline CDR1 and CDR2 sequences are SGDLS and YYNGEE. This CDR3 region has 14 residues. This CDR3 reads CASSVGTPINTQYF. The DNA for the CDR3 is TGTGCCAGCAGCGTGGGGACCCCGATTAATACGCAGTATTTT. Based on the CDR3 plus reference TRBV9 and TRBJ2-3, the full variable domain is DSGVTQTPKHLITATGQRVTLRCSPRSGDLSVYWYQQSLDQGLQFLIQYYNGEERAKGNILERFSAQQFPDLHSELNLSSLELGDSALYFCASSVGTPINTQYFGPGTRLTVL.

V usage is TRBV5-1 and J usage is TRBJ2-5; 8 positions match TRBD1. J was trimmed by 5 bases and V by 3 bases; bases with no gene match: 6. This CDR3 comprises 14 residues. The germline V gene encodes CDR1 SGHRS and CDR2 YFSETQ. CDR3 residues: CASSYGQGLETQYF. The CDR3 DNA follows: TGCGCCAGCAGCTACGGACAGGGTTTGGAGACCCAGTACTTC.

J is TRBJ2-2 and V is TRBV4-3; the match to TRBD2 covers 12 bases. Trimming removed 4 bases from V and 6 bases from J; junction bases left unmatched: 3. The CDR3 runs 15 residues. CDR1 is LGHNA and CDR2 is YSLEER in the germline V gene. The CDR3, as DNA: TGCGCCAGCAGCCGGGGACTAGCGGGCTCCGGGGAGCTGTTTTTT. Translated, it gives CASSRGLAGSGELFF.

The rearrangement joins TRBV10-3 to TRBJ2-7; TRBD2 aligns across 12 bases. Germline V lookup: CDR1 ENHRY, CDR2 SYGVKD. The CDR3 runs to 16 residues. The J segment lost 1 base and the V segment lost 3 bases, leaving 4 bases of the junction unmatched. The CDR3 coding sequence is TGTGCCATCAGTGACCCGGGGACTAGCGGGTCCTACGAGCAGTACTTC. Protein: CAISDPGTSGSYEQYF.

The chain is built from TRBV6-5 and TRBJ1-3; possible D gene TRBD1, 6 bases. The CDR3 runs to 15 residues. V was trimmed by 5 bases and J by 0 bases, leaving 11 bases between them. CDR1 and CDR2 (germline): MNHEY, SVGAGI. CDR3 DNA: TGTGCCAGCAGTGGAGGGACAAGCTCTGGAAACACCATATATTTT. Protein product: CASSGGTSSGNTIYF.

This chain connects TRBV5-1 to TRBJ2-7; D is undetermined. The germline V gene encodes CDR1 SGHRS and CDR2 YFSETQ. V shed 3 bases and J shed 0 bases, with 7 bases lying between them. CDR3 size: 13 residues. As DNA, the CDR3 is TGCGCCAGCAGCTCGGACCCCTCCTACGAGCAGTACTTC. Translation gives CASSSDPSYEQYF.

The chain is built from TRBV5-1 and TRBJ2-3, with D possibly TRBD2 on 5 matching bases. The length of the CDR3 is 14 residues. The V gene lost 3 bases and the J gene lost 4 bases, with 12 bases spanning the gap. The germline V gene has CDR1 SGHRS and CDR2 YFSETQ. CDR3 DNA sequence: TGCGCCAGCAGCTCGGGTGAGGGTTCAGATACGCAGTATTTT. Translation: CASSSGEGSDTQYF.

The CDR3 is CASNRQGKAEKLFF. The CDR3 coding sequence is TGTGCCAGCAACCGACAGGGGAAGGCTGAAAAACTGTTTTTT. The V and J genes are TRBV14 and TRBJ1-4; 8 bases match TRBD1. The CDR3 covers 14 residues. Per the germline V gene, CDR1 is SGHDN and CDR2 is FVKESK. Trimming removed 7 bases from V and 7 bases from J; junction bases left unmatched: 8. Looking up the rest from reference TRBV14 and TRBJ1-4 gives the full variable domain: EAGVTQFPSHSVIEKGQTVTLRCDPISGHDNLYWYRRVMGKEIKFLLHFVKESKQDESGMPNNRFLAERTGGTYSTLKVQPAELEDSGVYFCASNRQGKAEKLFFGSGTQLSVL.

The V gene is TRBV30, the J gene TRBJ1-2; D unclear. V dropped 1 base and J dropped 4 bases, with 10 bases sitting between them. The CDR3 is 13 residues long. Germline CDR1 GTSNPN, CDR2 SVGIG (reference sequence). CDR3 residues: CAWSDGEPYGYTF. The CDR3 DNA reads TGTGCCTGGAGTGACGGGGAACCCTATGGCTACACCTTC.

The rearrangement links TRBV20-1 to TRBJ1-2; TRBD1 aligns across 9 bases. J lost 4 bases, V lost 5 bases, and 5 bases had no gene match. CDR3 size: 13 residues. Germline values: CDR1 DFQATT, CDR2 SNEGSKA (reference sequence). Written as DNA, the CDR3 is TGCAGTGCTCCCGGGACAGGGACCTATGGCTACACCTTC. It codes for CSAPGTGTYGYTF.

This clonotype was recorded once. The chain couples TRBV6-2 or TRBV6-3 to TRBJ2-4; possible D gene TRBD2, 5 bases. The CDR3 runs 15 residues. Trimming took 5 bases from V and 0 from J, leaving 11 bases between them. Germline values: CDR1 MNHEY, CDR2 SVGEGT. Written as DNA, the CDR3 is TGTGCCAGCAGTCTGGACTTCCTAGCCAAAAACATTCAGTACTTC. Translating gives CASSLDFLAKNIQYF.

The chain carries TRBV3-1 and TRBJ1-5; perhaps TRBD1 as D (5 bases). Trimming shortened V by 2 bases and J by 4 bases, and 9 bases separated the two germline ends. The CDR3 has 14 residues. Germline lookup yields CDR1 LGHDT and CDR2 YNNKEL (reference sequence). CDR3 in DNA: TGTGCCAGCAGCCAACGGGACGGGAATCAGCCCCAGCATTTT. Residues: CASSQRDGNQPQHF.

The CDR3 protein is CATLSRSGANVLTF. In DNA, the CDR3 is TGTGCCACCCTAAGTCGCTCTGGGGCCAACGTCCTGACTTTC. The chain carries TRBV28 and TRBJ2-6; D not certain. The germline V and J ends were trimmed by 10 bases and 0 bases, with 10 bases remaining between them. The CDR3 extends over 14 amino acids. CDR1 MDHEN and CDR2 SYDVKM come from the germline V gene.

The V and J genes are TRBV9 and TRBJ2-1; 10 nucleotides match TRBD2. Germline CDR1 reads SGDLS; CDR2 reads YYNGEE. The CDR3 extends over 15 amino acids. Germline trimming cut 3 bases from V and 4 bases from J; bases unmatched to any gene: 4. The DNA of the CDR3 is TGTGCCAGCAGCGCCGGACTAGCGGATTACAATGAGCAGTTCTTC. Encoded protein: CASSAGLADYNEQFF.

V is TRBV7-8 and J is TRBJ1-2; D unresolved. The V end was cut by 6 bases, the J end by 4 bases, with 18 bases between. This CDR3 region has 15 residues. The V gene's germline CDR1 is SGHVS and CDR2 FQNEAQ. The DNA of the CDR3 is TGTGCCAGCAGTCTAGCAAGCATGGGTCTCTATGGCTACACCTTC. Translating it yields CASSLASMGLYGYTF.

This rearrangement joins TRBV18 to TRBJ2-1; tentative D call: TRBD1 (7 bases). Trimming shortened V by 6 bases and J by 4 bases, and 19 bases separated the two germline ends. Per germline, CDR1 KGHSH and CDR2 LQKENI. The CDR3 covers 16 residues. CDR3 in DNA: TGTGCCAGCTCGCCTCAGGGGGGAAAGAAGTACAATGAGCAGTTCTTC. Translation: CASSPQGGKKYNEQFF. The variable domain in full, with the rest retrieved from reference TRBV18 and TRBJ2-1, is NAGVMQNPRHLVRRRGQEARLRCSPMKGHSHVYWYRQLPEEGLKFMVYLQKENIIDESGMPKERFSAEFPKEGPSILRIQQVVRGDSAAYFCASSPQGGKKYNEQFFGPGTRLTVL.

CDR3 loop: CASSQVSLRFQNTIYF. The CDR3 coding sequence is TGTGCCAGCAGCCAAGTCTCCCTGAGGTTTCAAAACACCATATATTTT. V and J are TRBV14 and TRBJ1-3; D gene unclear. V lost 1 base and J lost 6, with 16 bases in between. This CDR3 has 16 amino acids. CDR1 SGHDN and CDR2 FVKESK come from the germline V gene.

The chain has TRBV5-1 and TRBJ2-3; perhaps D is TRBD1 or TRBD2 (5 bases each). The germline V and J ends were trimmed by 4 bases and 6 bases, with 15 bases remaining between them. The CDR3 consists of 14 residues. Per the germline V gene, CDR1 is SGHRS and CDR2 is YFSETQ. The DNA of the CDR3 is TGCGCCAGCAGCACGGGGCCGAGGGAGGATACGCAGTATTTT. Translating gives CASSTGPREDTQYF.

The chain joins TRBV7-9 to TRBJ1-2, with a possible D match to TRBD1 (5 bases). The CDR3 has 15 residues. Trimming left V 5 bases short and J 12 bases short, with 25 bases between. The germline V gene has CDR1 SEHNR and CDR2 FQNEAQ (reference sequence). The CDR3 nucleotides read TGTGCCAGCAGCACAAACGCCCCGGACTCGGGGGACCACACCTTC. This sequence encodes CASSTNAPDSGDHTF.

V gene TRBV20-1 combines with J gene TRBJ1-5, with D unresolved. The CDR3 has 13 amino acids. Trimming shortened V by 3 bases and J by 4 bases, and 10 bases separated the two germline ends. Germline-derived CDR1 and CDR2 are DFQATT and SNEGSKA (reference sequence). CDR3 residues: CSASGQNNQPQHF. The CDR3 DNA is TGCAGTGCTAGTGGCCAGAATAATCAGCCCCAGCATTTT.

The chain uses TRBV5-6 and TRBJ1-1; no reliable D call. This CDR3 comprises 14 residues. Germline assignment: CDR1 SGHDT and CDR2 YYEEEE. V lost 6 bases and J lost 5, with 17 bases in between. The CDR3 DNA follows: TGTGCCAGCACCTACCTAGGCAGTCGTACTGAAGCTTTCTTT. Translating gives CASTYLGSRTEAFF.